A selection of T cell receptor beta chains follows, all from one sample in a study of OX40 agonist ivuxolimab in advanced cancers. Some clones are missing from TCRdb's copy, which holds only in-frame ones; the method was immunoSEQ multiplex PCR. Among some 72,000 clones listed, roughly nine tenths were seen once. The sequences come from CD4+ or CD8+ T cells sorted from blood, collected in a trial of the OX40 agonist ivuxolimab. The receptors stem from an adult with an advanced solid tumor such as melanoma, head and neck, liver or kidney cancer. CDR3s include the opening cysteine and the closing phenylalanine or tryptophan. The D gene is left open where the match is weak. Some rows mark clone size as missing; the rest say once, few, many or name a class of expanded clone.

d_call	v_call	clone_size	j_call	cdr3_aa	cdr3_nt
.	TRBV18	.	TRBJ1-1	CASSPRGVGDTEAFF	TGTGCCAGCTCACCTCGAGGGGTGGGGGACACTGAAGCTTTCTTT
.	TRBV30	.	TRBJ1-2	CACLGRGPLLANYGYTF	TGTGCCTGCCTAGGGAGGGGTCCCCTTCTAGCTAACTATGGCTACACCTTC
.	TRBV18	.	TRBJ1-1	CASSPSTNTEAFF	TGTGCCAGCTCACCTAGCACTAACACTGAAGCTTTCTTT
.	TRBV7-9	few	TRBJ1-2	CASSIGVDVGGYTF	TGTGCCAGCAGCATTGGTGTGGACGTAGGGGGCTACACCTTC
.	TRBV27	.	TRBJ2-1	CASSLLALLYNEQFF	TGTGCCAGCAGTCTACTAGCCCTACTTTACAATGAGCAGTTCTTC
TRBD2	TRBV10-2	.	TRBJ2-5	CASSESLAAKTQYF	TGCGCCAGCAGTGAGTCTCTAGCGGCGAAGACCCAGTACTTC
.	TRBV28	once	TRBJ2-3	CASSLGQERTDTQYF	TGTGCCAGCAGTTTAGGGCAGGAGAGGACAGATACGCAGTATTTT
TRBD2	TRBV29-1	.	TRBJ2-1	CSVTLVGRTYNEQFF	TGCAGCGTTACCCTCGTCGGGAGGACCTACAATGAGCAGTTCTTC
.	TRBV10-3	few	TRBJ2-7	CAISDAVATGSAEQYF	TGTGCCATCAGTGATGCAGTAGCTACAGGGAGCGCCGAGCAGTACTTC
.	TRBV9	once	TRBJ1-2	CASSVGGQGFYGYTF	TGTGCCAGCAGCGTAGGGGGGCAGGGCTTCTATGGCTACACCTTC
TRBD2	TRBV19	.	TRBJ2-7	CASSINLASGSYEQYF	TGTGCCAGTAGTATTAACTTGGCTAGCGGGAGCTACGAGCAGTACTTC
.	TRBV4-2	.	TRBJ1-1	CASSQGFTGSTEAFF	TGTGCCAGCAGCCAAGGGTTTACGGGGAGCACTGAAGCTTTCTTT
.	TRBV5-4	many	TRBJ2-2	CASSLQGASTGELFF	TGTGCCAGCAGCTTGCAAGGGGCGAGCACCGGGGAGCTGTTTTTT
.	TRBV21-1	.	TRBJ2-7	CASSKGRGSNF	TGTGCCAGCAGCAAGGGGCGTGGGAGTAACTTC
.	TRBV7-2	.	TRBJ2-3	CASSRGGRGYTDTQYF	TGTGCCAGCAGTCGTGGTGGAAGGGGCTACACAGATACGCAGTATTTT
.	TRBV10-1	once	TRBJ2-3	CASSESTRGGTDTQYF	TGCGCCAGCAGTGAGTCGACTCGAGGCGGGACAGATACGCAGTATTTT
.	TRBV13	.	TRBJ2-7	CASSLVQPGEQYF	TGTGCCAGCAGCTTAGTGCAGCCGGGGGAGCAGTACTTC
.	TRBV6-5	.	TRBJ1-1	CASSYRLNTEAFF	TGTGCCAGCAGTTACAGGCTGAACACTGAAGCTTTCTTT
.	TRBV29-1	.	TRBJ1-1	CSARGPAGNTEAFF	TGCAGCGCTCGGGGTCCCGCAGGGAACACTGAAGCTTTCTTT
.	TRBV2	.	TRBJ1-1	CASSRWGLGTEAFF	TGTGCCAGCAGTAGATGGGGCCTGGGGACTGAAGCTTTCTTT
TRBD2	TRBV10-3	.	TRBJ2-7	CAISGPSGRSSEQYF	TGTGCCATCAGTGGCCCTAGCGGGAGAAGTAGCGAGCAGTACTTC
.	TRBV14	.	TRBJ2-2	CASSQFGASAGELFF	TGTGCCAGCAGCCAATTCGGGGCTAGCGCCGGGGAGCTGTTTTTT
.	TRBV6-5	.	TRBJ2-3	CASTGANTDTQYF	TGTGCCAGCACAGGGGCGAACACAGATACGCAGTATTTT
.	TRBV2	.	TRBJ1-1	CASSLNREAEAFF	TGTGCCAGCAGCCTAAACAGGGAGGCTGAAGCTTTCTTT
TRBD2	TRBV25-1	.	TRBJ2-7	CASSEGLALDEQYF	TGTGCCAGCAGTGAGGGACTAGCGCTAGACGAGCAGTACTTC
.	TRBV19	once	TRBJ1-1	CASSTRQNTEAFF	TGTGCCAGTAGTACCCGACAGAACACTGAAGCTTTCTTT
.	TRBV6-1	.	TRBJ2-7	CASSGRGSLAYEQYF	TGTGCCAGCAGTGGGCGGGGATCCCTTGCCTACGAGCAGTACTTC
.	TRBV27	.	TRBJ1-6	CASSLRGGQGNSPLHF	TGTGCCAGCAGTTTAAGGGGCGGGCAGGGAAATTCACCCCTCCACTTT
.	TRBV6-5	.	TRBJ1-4	CASSRWPLSGLFF	TGTGCCAGCAGCCGCTGGCCCTTATCTGGGCTGTTTTTT